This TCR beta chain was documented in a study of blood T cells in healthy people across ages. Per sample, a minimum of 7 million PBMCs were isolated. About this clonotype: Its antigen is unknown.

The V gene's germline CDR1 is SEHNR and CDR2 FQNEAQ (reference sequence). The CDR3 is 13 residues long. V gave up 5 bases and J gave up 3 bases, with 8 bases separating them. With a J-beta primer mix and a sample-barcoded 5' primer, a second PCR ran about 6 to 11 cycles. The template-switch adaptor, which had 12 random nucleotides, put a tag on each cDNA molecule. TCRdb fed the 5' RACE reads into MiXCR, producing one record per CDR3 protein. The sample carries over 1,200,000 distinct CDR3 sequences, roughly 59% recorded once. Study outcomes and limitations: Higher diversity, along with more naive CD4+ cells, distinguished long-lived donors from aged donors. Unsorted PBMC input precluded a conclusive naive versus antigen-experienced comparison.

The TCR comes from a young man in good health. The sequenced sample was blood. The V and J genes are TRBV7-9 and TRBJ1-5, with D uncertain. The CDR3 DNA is TGTGCCAGCAGCGTAGGCCACAATCAGCCCCAGCATTTT. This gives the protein CASSVGHNQPQHF.